Shown below are 20 T cell receptor beta chains from a single sample sequenced in a study of radiotherapy plus CTLA-4 blockade in lung cancer. Sequenced by immunoSEQ multiplex PCR; TCRdb stores in-frame clones only, minus some. The sample yields 75,000 to 100,000 clones, 85% to 90% seen once. The sequences come from peripheral blood, collected from a patient treated with radiotherapy plus ipilimumab. The receptors stem from a human donor with non-small cell lung cancer that progressed on radiotherapy plus ipilimumab.

V is TRBV6-5 and J is TRBJ1-1, with D perhaps matching TRBD1 (5 bases). CDR1 is MNHEY, CDR2 SVGAGI, per germline. With 4 bases removed from V and 1 base from J, the gap between germline ends came to 13 bases. This CDR3 has 15 residues. The DNA for the CDR3 is TGTGCCAGCAGTTCGAGAGGGACGGCGAACACTGAAGCTTTCTTT. Translation: CASSSRGTANTEAFF.

The J gene is TRBJ1-1, the V gene TRBV30; 7 nucleotides agree with TRBD1. Losses at the gene ends were 4 bases for V and 3 bases for J; bases not matched to a gene: 14. CDR1 GTSNPN and CDR2 SVGIG come from the germline V gene (reference sequence). The CDR3 totals 16 residues. CDR3 in DNA: TGTGCCTGGAACCTACCGAAGGGGGCTAGCTACACTGAAGCTTTCTTT. It specifies CAWNLPKGASYTEAFF.

V gene TRBV11-2 combines with J gene TRBJ2-5; D unclear. Trimming stripped 0 bases from V and 9 bases from J, with 11 bases between. The germline gives CDR1 SGHAT, CDR2 FQNNGV. This CDR3 contains 13 residues. CDR3 sequence reads: CASSLEWGSPQYF. As DNA, the CDR3 is TGTGCCAGCAGCTTAGAGTGGGGTAGTCCCCAGTACTTC.

This chain links TRBV7-2 with TRBJ2-5; 15 positions agree with TRBD2. The CDR3 totals 16 residues. CDR1 SGHTA and CDR2 FQGNSA come from the germline V gene. The ends lost 2 bases at V and 5 bases at J; junction bases unmatched: 3. Here the CDR3 DNA reads TGTGCCAGCAGCTTATGGGGGACTAGCGGGAGGGAGACCCAGTACTTC. As protein: CASSLWGTSGRETQYF.

This chain connects TRBV27 to TRBJ2-7, with D tentatively TRBD1 (6 bases). V lost 6 bases and J lost 11, with 14 bases in between. This CDR3 is 11 amino acids long. Germline V gene lookup returns CDR1 MNHEY and CDR2 SMNVEV (reference sequence). The CDR3 region is CASSGTGLEYF. The CDR3 DNA reads as TGTGCCAGCAGCGGTACAGGGCTGGAGTACTTC.

The chain recombines TRBV19 with TRBJ2-7, with a possible D match to TRBD1 (5 bases). Germline CDR1 LNHDA, CDR2 SQIVND (reference sequence). The V end lost 5 bases, the J end lost 4 bases, and 9 bases lay between the germline ends. This CDR3 is built from 12 residues. CDR3 nucleotide sequence: TGTGCCAGTAGTCCAGGGCTGTACGAGCAGTACTTC. This translates into CASSPGLYEQYF.

The chain recombines TRBV19 with TRBJ2-1; D ambiguous. This CDR3 has 16 amino acids. The V end was cut by 2 bases, the J end by 2 bases, with 13 bases between. The germline V gene has CDR1 LNHDA and CDR2 SQIVND (reference sequence). In nucleotides, the CDR3 is TGTGCCAGTAGTATATGGGTGCGTGAGACCTACAATGAGCAGTTCTTC. Amino acids: CASSIWVRETYNEQFF.

This clone showed up just a few times. The rearrangement uses TRBV11-2 and TRBJ2-1, with no clear D. CDR1 is SGHAT, CDR2 FQNNGV, per germline. Trimming pared 4 bases from V and 10 bases from J, leaving 14 bases between. This CDR3 is built from 13 residues. The CDR3 DNA is TGTGCCAGCAGCTCCATGGCTAGGCGAGAGCAGTTCTTC. It translates to CASSSMARREQFF.

This clone was observed a single time. J is TRBJ2-3 and V is TRBV11-2; possibly TRBD2 for D (6 bases). The CDR3 spans 15 residues. The V end was cut by 6 bases, the J end by 4 bases, with 17 bases between. The germline gives CDR1 SGHAT, CDR2 FQNNGV. CDR3 protein: CASSQLGGSADTQYF. The CDR3 DNA reads as TGTGCCAGCAGTCAGCTGGGGGGATCAGCAGATACGCAGTATTTT.

V is TRBV2 and J is TRBJ2-7, with TRBD1 identical over 9 bases. The CDR3 covers 15 residues. V lost 5 bases to trimming and J lost 5 bases; unmatched junction nucleotides: 10. The V gene's germline CDR1 is SNHLY and CDR2 FYNNEI. CDR3 sequence: CASSPDRGLRDEQYF. In DNA, the CDR3 is TGTGCCAGCAGTCCTGACAGGGGGTTACGCGACGAGCAGTACTTC.

The V and J genes are TRBV6-6 and TRBJ1-2; TRBD1 agrees at 7 bases. CDR1 MNHNY and CDR2 SVGAGI come from the germline V gene (reference sequence). The CDR3 is 13 residues long. The trim removed 5 bases at V and 6 bases at J, leaving 6 bases unmatched. In nucleotides, the CDR3 is TGTGCCAGCAGTGACGACAGGGACGATGGCTACACCTTC. Its protein product is CASSDDRDDGYTF.

CDR3 bases: TGCGCCAGCAGCATGGCCGGACCGACTAATTCACCCCTCCACTTT. It codes for CASSMAGPTNSPLHF. The genes are TRBV5-1 and TRBJ1-6; D is unresolved. CDR1 is SGHRS and CDR2 is YFSETQ in the germline V gene. V lost 4 bases and J 6 bases, leaving 14 bases between the germline ends. CDR3 size: 15 residues. Full variable domain (outside the CDR3, taken from reference TRBV5-1 and TRBJ1-6): KAGVTQTPRYLIKTRGQQVTLSCSPISGHRSVSWYQQTPGQGLQFLFEYFSETQRNKGNFPGRFSGRQFSNSRSEMNVSTLELGDSALYLCASSMAGPTNSPLHFGNGTRLTVT.

The chain recombines TRBV30 with TRBJ1-1; possible D gene TRBD1, 5 bases. Germline CDR1 reads GTSNPN; CDR2 reads SVGIG (reference sequence). V lost 2 bases to trimming and J lost 5 bases, with 12 bases between them. The CDR3 has 13 amino acids. In DNA, the CDR3 is TGTGCCTGGAGTTTCGGGACTCGGACTGAAGCTTTCTTT. Its protein is CAWSFGTRTEAFF.

This clone was counted a single time. This sequence joins TRBV4-2 and TRBJ2-1, with 7 bases that match TRBD2. Germline V lookup: CDR1 LGHNA, CDR2 YNFKEQ. The CDR3 runs to 15 residues. V dropped 1 base and J dropped 8; count of bases not matched to a gene: 8. This CDR3 is CASSQVAGIGDEQFF. CDR3 in DNA: TGTGCCAGCAGCCAAGTAGCGGGTATTGGGGATGAGCAGTTCTTC.

This chain joins TRBV11-2 and TRBJ2-1; D is undetermined. The germline V gene has CDR1 SGHAT and CDR2 FQNNGV. This CDR3 has 16 amino acids. The V end was cut by 5 bases, the J end by 3 bases, with 17 bases between. CDR3 bases: TGTGCCAGCAGCCTTAGCATTAGCCGTTTCTACAATGAGCAGTTCTTC. Translated: CASSLSISRFYNEQFF.

V usage is TRBV27 and J usage is TRBJ2-7; the D gene is possibly TRBD2 (5 bases). Germline V gene sequence: CDR1 MNHEY, CDR2 SMNVEV (reference sequence). This CDR3 has 15 amino acids. Trimming pared 2 bases from V and 0 bases from J, leaving 11 bases between. The CDR3 spells CASSLTPAASYEQYF. The CDR3 coding sequence is TGTGCCAGCAGTTTAACTCCAGCGGCCTCCTACGAGCAGTACTTC.

This clone appeared a few times. The genes are TRBV11-2 and TRBJ2-7; the D gene is possibly TRBD2 (6 bases). The V and J ends lost 3 bases and 0 bases respectively, with 12 bases between them. Germline CDR1 SGHAT, CDR2 FQNNGV. This CDR3 is built from 15 residues. Here the CDR3 reads CASSFGSGTSYEQYF. CDR3 in DNA: TGTGCCAGCAGCTTCGGGAGCGGTACCTCCTACGAGCAGTACTTC.

The J gene is TRBJ1-1, the V gene TRBV19; 7 positions agree with TRBD1. Germline lookup yields CDR1 LNHDA and CDR2 SQIVND (reference sequence). V was pared by 11 bases and J by 2 bases, with 11 bases of the junction left unmatched. The CDR3 contains 14 residues. The CDR3 region has the DNA TGTGCCTCCGGGGGGCAGGGGGTTAACACTGAAGCTTTCTTT. Its translation is CASGGQGVNTEAFF.

The chain joins TRBV19 to TRBJ2-6; no definite D call. This CDR3 comprises 18 residues. Germline assignment: CDR1 LNHDA and CDR2 SQIVND (reference sequence). Trimming cost V 1 base and J 0 bases, with 13 bases left between them. CDR3 loop: CASSIGGGTHSGANVLTF. CDR3 DNA sequence: TGTGCCAGTAGTATAGGAGGCGGAACCCACTCTGGGGCCAACGTCCTGACTTTC.

V is TRBV5-1 and J is TRBJ1-2, with D possibly being TRBD1 (6 bases). CDR1 and CDR2 (germline): SGHRS, YFSETQ. V lost 4 bases to trimming and J lost 5 bases, with 21 bases between them. CDR3 length: 16 amino acids. The DNA for the CDR3 is TGCGCCAGCAGCCCCTTGGTTGGGGGCGGGAGATATGGCTACACCTTC. Protein sequence: CASSPLVGGGRYGYTF.